This T cell receptor beta chain originates from a study of Graves' ophthalmopathy and Graves' hyperthyroidism. The study, taken as a whole, reports: The 13-signature model separated ophthalmopathy from stable hyperthyroidism at just under 90% sensitivity and 80% to 84% specificity. Blood also harbored most expanded thyroid clonotypes above 0.001 frequency.

Investigators amplified TCR beta CDR3 regions from RNA transcripts. Second-round multiplex PCR came after a first-round RT-PCR that employed HTBI primers. MiXCR was run by TCRdb on the multiplex PCR reads, yielding one entry per CDR3 protein. The sample shows nearly 400,000 distinct CDR3 sequences, approximately 16% of them seen only once. Moderately to severely active ophthalmopathy under 3 months, CAS at least 3, NOSPECS at least 4. Clinical symptoms, serum thyroxine, TRAb, thyroid ultrasound and orbital computed tomography were relied on for diagnosis. The table lists this clonotype with many counts. Its antigen is unknown. V lost 8 bases and J 12 bases, leaving 20 bases between the germline ends. Per the germline V gene, CDR1 is LNHDA and CDR2 is SQIVND (reference sequence). The CDR3 has 14 amino acids.

This rearrangement joins TRBV19 to TRBJ1-6; D gene unclear. The specimen sequenced was peripheral blood. The origin of this receptor is a woman aged 18-35 years with Graves' ophthalmopathy. This CDR3 reads CASQPTRPRRPLHF. The CDR3 coding sequence is TGTGCCAGTCAACCAACTAGACCTCGGCGACCCCTCCACTTT.